The 12 T cell receptor beta chains reported below all come from one sample, sequenced in a study of blood T cell repertoires in COVID-19. This table comes from immunoSEQ multiplex PCR, and its TCRdb copy is limited to in-frame clones, with some not included. This table has under 120,000 clones, approximately 69% appearing once. The material sequenced was peripheral blood. The receptors here all came from a man aged 80 or over with acute or convalescent COVID-19.

V usage is TRBV28 and J usage is TRBJ1-6; the D is unclear. The CDR3 totals 15 residues. V gave up 8 bases and J gave up 7 bases, with 18 bases separating them. The germline gives CDR1 MDHEN, CDR2 SYDVKM. CDR3 nucleotide sequence: TGTGCCAGCTCACTTGCTTCTCCGATGAATTCACCCCTCCACTTT. Translation: CASSLASPMNSPLHF.

V usage is TRBV19 and J usage is TRBJ1-5; 7 nucleotides agree with TRBD1. Germline-derived CDR1 and CDR2 are LNHDA and SQIVND (reference sequence). The CDR3 sequence is 14 residues long. Trimming at V came to 5 bases and at J to 4 bases, leaving 5 bases not matched to a gene. The CDR3 reads CASSPSGGNQPQHF. For the CDR3, the DNA is TGTGCCAGTAGTCCTTCAGGGGGGAATCAGCCCCAGCATTTT.

V and J are TRBV5-1 and TRBJ2-2, with 8 bases that match TRBD1. Germline V gene data show CDR1 as SGHRS and CDR2 as YFSETQ. The J segment lost 1 base and the V segment lost 5 bases, leaving 4 bases of the junction unmatched. There are 15 residues in the CDR3. The CDR3 bases are TGCGCCAGCAGGCCCGGGACAGGGAACACCGGGGAGCTGTTTTTT. This encodes CASRPGTGNTGELFF. The variable domain in full, with the rest retrieved from reference TRBV5-1 and TRBJ2-2, is KAGVTQTPRYLIKTRGQQVTLSCSPISGHRSVSWYQQTPGQGLQFLFEYFSETQRNKGNFPGRFSGRQFSNSRSEMNVSTLELGDSALYLCASRPGTGNTGELFFGEGSRLTVL.

This chain joins TRBV5-1 and TRBJ2-5; perhaps TRBD1 as D (7 bases). CDR3 size: 15 residues. Deletions cut 1 base from V and 3 bases from J, with 13 bases between. CDR1 and CDR2 (germline): SGHRS, YFSETQ. The CDR3 loop reads CASSLQGGRKETQYF. In DNA form, the CDR3 reads TGCGCCAGCAGCTTGCAGGGGGGCAGAAAAGAGACCCAGTACTTC.

The chain links TRBV18 to TRBJ2-7; weak D call: TRBD1 (5 bases). Germline V gene sequence: CDR1 KGHSH, CDR2 LQKENI. The V end was cut by 0 bases, the J end by 7 bases, with 16 bases between. The length of the CDR3 is 15 residues. The DNA for the CDR3 is TGTGCCAGCTCACCACCTCTGACAGCCTCAGGGGAGCAGTACTTC. It yields the protein CASSPPLTASGEQYF.

V usage is TRBV9 and J usage is TRBJ2-1; 7 positions agree with TRBD2. Germline CDR1 reads SGDLS; CDR2 reads YYNGEE. The ends lost 1 base at V and 3 bases at J; junction bases unmatched: 4. CDR3 length equals 15 residues. CDR3 sequence reads: CASSVYSGVYNEQFF. In DNA form, the CDR3 reads TGTGCCAGCAGCGTATACAGCGGGGTCTACAATGAGCAGTTCTTC.

This rearrangement joins TRBV6-5 to TRBJ1-3; D gene unclear. Trimming removed 0 bases at V and 0 bases at J, with 6 bases between. The germline gives CDR1 MNHEY, CDR2 SVGAGI. This CDR3 contains 15 residues. The CDR3 DNA reads as TGTGCCAGCAGTTACTCTGCCAGCTCTGGAAACACCATATATTTT. Translating it yields CASSYSASSGNTIYF.

The gene calls are TRBV6-2 or TRBV6-3 and TRBJ2-1; 9 bases are shared with TRBD1. V trimming: 5 bases; J trimming: 0 bases; junction bases outside the gene matches: 8. This CDR3 spans 17 amino acids. CDR1 MNHEY and CDR2 SVGEGT come from the germline V gene. Here the CDR3 DNA reads TGTGCCAGCAGTCACGCAACAGGGGGCGGCTCCTACAATGAGCAGTTCTTC. It codes for CASSHATGGGSYNEQFF.

The chain links TRBV7-3 to TRBJ1-2; TRBD1 matches 9 bases. This CDR3 region has 13 residues. Unmatched junction bases numbered 6, after V lost 5 bases and J lost 8 bases. Per germline, CDR1 SGHTA and CDR2 FQGTGA. CDR3 nucleotide sequence: TGTGCCAGCAGCCAGAAACAGGGGGCAGGCTACACCTTC. It yields the protein CASSQKQGAGYTF.

The chain links TRBV5-1 to TRBJ2-3; D not resolved. Germline V gene lookup returns CDR1 SGHRS and CDR2 YFSETQ. The CDR3 extends over 13 amino acids. V lost 2 bases and J lost 1, with 5 bases in between. Here the CDR3 DNA reads TGCGCCAGCAGCTTTTTCGGCACAGATACGCAGTATTTT. Its translation: CASSFFGTDTQYF.

The gene calls are TRBV19 and TRBJ2-4; a weak D match, TRBD2 (5 bases). Germline CDR1 and CDR2: LNHDA and SQIVND (reference sequence). Trimming took 5 bases from V and 6 from J, leaving 20 bases between them. This CDR3 contains 16 residues. The CDR3 reads CASSPPRGSKSNIQYF. The CDR3 nucleotides are TGTGCCAGTAGTCCCCCTCGGGGATCGAAGTCAAACATTCAGTACTTC.

The chain couples TRBV29-1 to TRBJ2-7; TRBD2 agrees at 8 bases. Looked up from germline, CDR1 is SQVTM and CDR2 is ANQGSEA. V lost 3 bases, J lost 12 bases, and 7 bases stayed unmatched. CDR3 length: 11 residues. CDR3 bases: TGCAGCGTTGACGCGGGGGGCGACGTGTACTTC. Protein sequence: CSVDAGGDVYF.